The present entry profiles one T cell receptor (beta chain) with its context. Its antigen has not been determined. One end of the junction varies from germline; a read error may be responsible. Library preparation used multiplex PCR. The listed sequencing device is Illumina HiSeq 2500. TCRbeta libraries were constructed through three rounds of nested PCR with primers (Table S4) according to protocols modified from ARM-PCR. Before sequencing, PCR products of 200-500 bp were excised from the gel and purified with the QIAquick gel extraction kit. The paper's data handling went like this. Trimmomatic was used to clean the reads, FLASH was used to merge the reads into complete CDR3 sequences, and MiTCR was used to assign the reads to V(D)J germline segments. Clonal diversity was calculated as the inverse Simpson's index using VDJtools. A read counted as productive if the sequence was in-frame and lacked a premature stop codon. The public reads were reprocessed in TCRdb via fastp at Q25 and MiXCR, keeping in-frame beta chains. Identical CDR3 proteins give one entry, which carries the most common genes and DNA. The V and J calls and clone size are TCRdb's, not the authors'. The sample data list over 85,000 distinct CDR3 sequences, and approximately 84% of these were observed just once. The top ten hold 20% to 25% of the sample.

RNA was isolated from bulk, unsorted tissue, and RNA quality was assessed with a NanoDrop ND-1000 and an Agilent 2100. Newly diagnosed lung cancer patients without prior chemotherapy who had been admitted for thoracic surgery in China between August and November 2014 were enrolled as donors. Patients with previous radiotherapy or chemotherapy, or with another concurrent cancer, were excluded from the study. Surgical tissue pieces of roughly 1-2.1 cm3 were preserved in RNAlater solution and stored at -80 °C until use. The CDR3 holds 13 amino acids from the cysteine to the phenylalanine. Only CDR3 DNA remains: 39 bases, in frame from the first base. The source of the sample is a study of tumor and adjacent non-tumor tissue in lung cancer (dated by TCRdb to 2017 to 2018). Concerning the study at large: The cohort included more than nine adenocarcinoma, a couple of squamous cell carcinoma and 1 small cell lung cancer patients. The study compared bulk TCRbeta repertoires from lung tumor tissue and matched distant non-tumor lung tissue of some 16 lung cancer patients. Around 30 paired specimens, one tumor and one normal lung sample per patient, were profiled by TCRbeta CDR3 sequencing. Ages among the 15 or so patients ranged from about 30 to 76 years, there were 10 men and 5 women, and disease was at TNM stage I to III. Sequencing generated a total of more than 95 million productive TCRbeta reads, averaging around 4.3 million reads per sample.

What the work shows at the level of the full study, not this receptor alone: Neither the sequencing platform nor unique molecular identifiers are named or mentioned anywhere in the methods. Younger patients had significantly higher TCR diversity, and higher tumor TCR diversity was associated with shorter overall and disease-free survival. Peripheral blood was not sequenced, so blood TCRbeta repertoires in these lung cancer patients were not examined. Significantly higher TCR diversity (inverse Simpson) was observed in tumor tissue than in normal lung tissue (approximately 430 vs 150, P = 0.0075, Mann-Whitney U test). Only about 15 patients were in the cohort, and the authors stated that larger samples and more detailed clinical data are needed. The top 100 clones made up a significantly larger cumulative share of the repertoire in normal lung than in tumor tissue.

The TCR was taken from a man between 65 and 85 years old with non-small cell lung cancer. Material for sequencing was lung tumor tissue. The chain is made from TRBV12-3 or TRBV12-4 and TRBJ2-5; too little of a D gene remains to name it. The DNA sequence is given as TGTGCCAGCAGTTTAATCAGCTCAGAGACCCGGAACTTC. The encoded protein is CASSLISSETRNF.